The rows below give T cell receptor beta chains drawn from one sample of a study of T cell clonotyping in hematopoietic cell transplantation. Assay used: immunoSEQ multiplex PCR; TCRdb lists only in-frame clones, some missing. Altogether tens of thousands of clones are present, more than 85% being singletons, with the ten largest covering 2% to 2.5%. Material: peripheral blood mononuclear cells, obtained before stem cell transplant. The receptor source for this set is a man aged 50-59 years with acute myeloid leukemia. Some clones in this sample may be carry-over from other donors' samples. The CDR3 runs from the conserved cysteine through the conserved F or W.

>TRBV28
CASTSGEPYGYTF
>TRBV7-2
CASSWRGLEEKLFF
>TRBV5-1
CASSPGGTASTDTQYF
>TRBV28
CASSFAGTGGHEQYF
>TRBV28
CASSEGQGGRDEAFF
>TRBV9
CASSNPRANTGDGNTIYF
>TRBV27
CASSYSGITLNEQFF
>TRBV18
CASSEQGGGQPQHF
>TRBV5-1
CASSLAVATDTQYF
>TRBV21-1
CASSKEADGSGEQFF
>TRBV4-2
CASSQASGPQETQYF
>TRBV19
CASSWDINQPQHF
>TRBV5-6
CASTRRGNTEAFF
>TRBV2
CASSEDGLRFTEAFF
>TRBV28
CASSYQGRELFF
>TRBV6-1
CASSEGLRARVGGYTF
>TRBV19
CASSRDPTYEQYF
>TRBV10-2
CASSEPRTGGHFYEQYF
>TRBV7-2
CASSSRQGSHEQYF
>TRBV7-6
CASSSGQGNTEAFF